This TCR beta chain derives from a study of OX40 agonist ivuxolimab in advanced cancers. Regarding the study as a whole: CD8+ T cells showed, on average, more clonal expansion than CD4+ cells.

As for this clone: Its antigen remains unknown.

Clones were sequenced by immunoSEQ multiplex PCR, and TCRdb holds only the in-frame ones, with some missing. The sample holds about 70,000 clones, about four fifths seen once. The receptor comes from an adult with an advanced solid tumor such as melanoma, head and neck, liver or kidney cancer. Sequencing was performed on CD4+ or CD8+ T cells sorted from blood, taken in a trial of the OX40 agonist ivuxolimab.

The CDR3 DNA reads TGTGCCAGCAGCCTGGACAGGGCGGGTCAGCCCCAGCATTTT. The encoded protein is CASSLDRAGQPQHF. This sequence joins TRBV11-2 and TRBJ1-5; TRBD1 matches 8 bases. Germline CDR1 is SGHAT and CDR2 is FQNNGV. V was pared by 5 bases and J by 6 bases, with 6 bases of the junction left unmatched. The CDR3 runs to 14 residues.